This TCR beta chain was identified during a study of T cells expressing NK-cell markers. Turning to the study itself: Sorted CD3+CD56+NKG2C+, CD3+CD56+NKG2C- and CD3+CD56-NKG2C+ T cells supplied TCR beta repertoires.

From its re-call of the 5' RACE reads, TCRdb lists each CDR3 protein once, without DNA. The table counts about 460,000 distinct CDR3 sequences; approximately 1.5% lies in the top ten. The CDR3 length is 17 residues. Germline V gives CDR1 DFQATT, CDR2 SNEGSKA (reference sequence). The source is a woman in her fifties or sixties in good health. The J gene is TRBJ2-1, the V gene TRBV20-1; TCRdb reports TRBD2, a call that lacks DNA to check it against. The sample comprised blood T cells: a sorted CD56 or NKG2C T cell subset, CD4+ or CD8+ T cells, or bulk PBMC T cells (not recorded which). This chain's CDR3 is CSVPGLALHSSYNEQFF.